This T cell receptor (beta chain) was recovered during a study of cytomegalovirus exposure and HLA in healthy donors. Study-level background: Early released data had around 88 million unique TCRs, all coming from HLA-typed donors. Study observations and caveats: Reportedly, a later analysis found an Asian-associated ancestry cluster had fewer N-insertions than the approximately 700-donor mean.

With 60 Vbeta and 13 Jbeta primers, the PCR was carried out. Produced via immunoSEQ multiplex PCR; TCRdb's table is partial and in-frame only. This table holds about 52,000 clones, roughly three fifths found once. Germline CDR1 and CDR2: LNHNV and YYDKDF (reference sequence). This CDR3 is 16 amino acids long. As to this clone: Its specificity is not known.

Sequenced sample: PBMCs. This clonotype originated in a human donor in good health. The V call is TRBV15, the J call TRBJ2-5; 7 positions match TRBD2. The end of the DNA is better explained by TRBJ2-7, so the J call may be wrong. CDR3 nucleotides: TGTGCCACCAGCAGAGATCATGCGGGGGTTGGCTACGAGCAGTACTTC. Its translation is CATSRDHAGVGYEQYF.